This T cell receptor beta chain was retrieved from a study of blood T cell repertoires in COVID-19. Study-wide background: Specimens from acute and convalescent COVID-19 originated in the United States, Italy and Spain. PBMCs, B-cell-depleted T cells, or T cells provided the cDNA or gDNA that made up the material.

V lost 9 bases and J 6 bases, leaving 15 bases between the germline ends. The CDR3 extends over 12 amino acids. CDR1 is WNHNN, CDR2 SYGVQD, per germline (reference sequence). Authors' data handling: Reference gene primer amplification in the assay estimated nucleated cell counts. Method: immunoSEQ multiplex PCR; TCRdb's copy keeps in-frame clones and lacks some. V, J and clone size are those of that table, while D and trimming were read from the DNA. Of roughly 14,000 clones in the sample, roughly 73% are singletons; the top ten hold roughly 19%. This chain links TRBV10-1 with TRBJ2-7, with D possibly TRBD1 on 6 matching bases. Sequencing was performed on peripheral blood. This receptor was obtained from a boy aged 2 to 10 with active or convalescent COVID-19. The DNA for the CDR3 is TGCGCCAGTTGGCCCAGGGGTCCCGAGCAGTACTTC. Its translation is CASWPRGPEQYF.